These 16 T cell receptor beta chains were all obtained from the same sample, sequenced in a study of control samples from healthy donors and cancer patients. The repertoire was sequenced with immunoSEQ multiplex PCR; TCRdb's copy has only in-frame clones and lacks some. The sample lists some 150,000 clones; approximately 92% were seen once. The sample comprised blood. Every receptor here comes from a woman in her sixties in good health.

V gene TRBV7-3 combines with J gene TRBJ2-1, with D tentatively TRBD2 (5 bases). From germline, CDR1 is SGHTA and CDR2 FQGTGA. The CDR3 consists of 16 residues. The V gene lost 2 bases and the J gene lost 1 base, with 12 bases spanning the gap. The CDR3 nucleotides are TGTGCCAGCAGCTTATCAGTAGCGTTATCCTACAATGAGCAGTTCTTC. Residues: CASSLSVALSYNEQFF.

The rearrangement joins TRBV18 to TRBJ1-1; 9 bases align to TRBD1. The CDR3 covers 15 residues. Germline lookup yields CDR1 KGHSH and CDR2 LQKENI. With 5 bases clipped from V and 4 bases from J, the junction kept 8 bases outside the gene matches. CDR3 nucleotides: TGTGCCAGCTCATCCCGGACAGGGGTGGGCACTGAAGCTTTCTTT. It is translated as CASSSRTGVGTEAFF.

This chain connects TRBV7-8 to TRBJ2-7, with D tentatively TRBD2 (6 bases). Trimming left V 5 bases short and J 2 bases short, with 13 bases between. Germline CDR1 SGHVS, CDR2 FQNEAQ. This CDR3 has 14 amino acids. This CDR3 reads CASSPGLGPYEQYF. As DNA, the CDR3 is TGTGCCAGCAGCCCGGGACTCGGCCCCTACGAGCAGTACTTC. The full variable domain, completed using reference TRBV7-8 and TRBJ2-7, is GAGVSQSPRYKVAKRGQDVALRCDPISGHVSLFWYQQALGQGPEFLTYFQNEAQLDKSGLPSDRFFAERPEGSVSTLKIQRTQQEDSAVYLCASSPGLGPYEQYFGPGTRLTVT.

The chain is built from TRBV29-1 and TRBJ2-7; TRBD1 or TRBD2 may be the D gene (5 bases each). CDR1 is SQVTM and CDR2 is ANQGSEA in the germline V gene. V was clipped by 3 bases and J by 0 bases, with 15 bases between them. The CDR3 sequence is 15 residues long. The CDR3 DNA is TGCAGCGTTGAGGGTGAGGGGCAACTCTCCTACGAGCAGTACTTC. It translates to CSVEGEGQLSYEQYF.

This clone occurred once. The CDR3 coding sequence is TGTGCCAGCAGCTTGGGGATAGAGAAAAATCAGCCCCAGCATTTT. It specifies CASSLGIEKNQPQHF. This chain joins TRBV5-5 and TRBJ1-5; no firm D call. V lost 0 bases and J lost 4, with 11 bases in between. The CDR3 totals 15 residues. Germline V gives CDR1 SGHKS, CDR2 YYEKEE (reference sequence).

This sequence joins TRBV6-6 and TRBJ2-7; D is uncertain. This CDR3 has 13 amino acids. Germline CDR1 MNHNY, CDR2 SVGAGI (reference sequence). The ends were cut back, 7 bases at V and 4 bases at J, with 14 bases in the middle. As DNA, the CDR3 is TGTGCCAGCAAACGACGGTTTACTTACGAGCAGTACTTC. Protein: CASKRRFTYEQYF.

The chain carries TRBV10-1 and TRBJ1-1; the match to TRBD1 covers 7 bases. The CDR3 is 13 amino acids. V was pared by 5 bases and J by 5 bases, with 5 bases of the junction left unmatched. Germline loops: CDR1 WNHNN, CDR2 SYGVQD (reference sequence). CDR3 in amino acids: CASSPGQLTEAFF. CDR3 DNA sequence: TGCGCCAGCAGTCCGGGACAGTTAACTGAAGCTTTCTTT.

The chain joins TRBV9 to TRBJ1-1; TRBD1 might be the D (5 bases). Germline CDR1 reads SGDLS; CDR2 reads YYNGEE. With 0 bases removed from V and 6 bases from J, the gap between germline ends came to 12 bases. CDR3 length equals 14 residues. This CDR3 is CASSVVGGAPEAFF. CDR3 sequence (DNA): TGTGCCAGCAGCGTAGTTGGAGGGGCACCTGAAGCTTTCTTT. Full variable domain (remainder filled in from reference TRBV9 and TRBJ1-1): DSGVTQTPKHLITATGQRVTLRCSPRSGDLSVYWYQQSLDQGLQFLIQYYNGEERAKGNILERFSAQQFPDLHSELNLSSLELGDSALYFCASSVVGGAPEAFFGQGTRLTVV.

The gene calls are TRBV27 and TRBJ1-5; no definite D call. The ends were cut back, 3 bases at V and 2 bases at J, with 14 bases in the middle. The germline V gene has CDR1 MNHEY and CDR2 SMNVEV (reference sequence). The length of the CDR3 is 16 residues. The CDR3 sequence: CASSFVRPLGNQPQHF. In nucleotides, the CDR3 is TGTGCCAGCAGTTTTGTCCGGCCTTTGGGCAATCAGCCCCAGCATTTT.

The chain has TRBV13 and TRBJ1-2; 11 bases align to TRBD1. The length of the CDR3 is 17 residues. Germline V gene data show CDR1 as PRHDT and CDR2 as FYEKMQ (reference sequence). V shed 4 bases, J shed 8 bases, and the junction held 15 bases outside the gene matches. The CDR3 protein is CASSCKPGQGVLCGYTF. CDR3 in DNA: TGTGCCAGCAGCTGTAAACCGGGACAGGGGGTTCTCTGCGGCTACACCTTC.

The genes are TRBV7-9 and TRBJ2-5; D uncertain. The CDR3 runs 14 residues. V was clipped by 1 base and J by 4 bases, with 10 bases between them. Per the germline V gene, CDR1 is SEHNR and CDR2 is FQNEAQ (reference sequence). CDR3 sequence reads: CASSLVGQIETQYF. The DNA for the CDR3 is TGTGCCAGCAGCTTAGTCGGGCAGATAGAGACCCAGTACTTC. The variable domain in full, with the rest retrieved from reference TRBV7-9 and TRBJ2-5, is DTGVSQNPRHKITKRGQNVTFRCDPISEHNRLYWYRQTLGQGPEFLTYFQNEAQLEKSRLLSDRFSAERPKGSFSTLEIQRTEQGDSAMYLCASSLVGQIETQYFGPGTRLLVL.

The rearrangement uses TRBV7-2 and TRBJ1-5; the D is unclear. The CDR3 has 15 residues. The V and J ends lost 1 base and 2 bases respectively, with 9 bases between them. Per germline, CDR1 SGHTA and CDR2 FQGNSA. The CDR3 reads CASSLVGVGNQPQHF. The CDR3 DNA reads as TGTGCCAGCAGCTTAGTTGGGGTGGGCAATCAGCCCCAGCATTTT.

The count of this clone is one. This sequence joins TRBV5-8 and TRBJ2-1, with D possibly matching TRBD1 (5 bases). This CDR3 has 15 amino acids. The ends were cut back, 4 bases at V and 0 bases at J, with 11 bases in the middle. Per germline, CDR1 SGHTS and CDR2 YDEGEE. CDR3 loop: CASSHRQSSYNEQFF. The DNA for the CDR3 is TGTGCCAGCAGCCACCGACAGAGCTCCTACAATGAGCAGTTCTTC. Based on the CDR3 plus reference TRBV5-8 and TRBJ2-1, the full variable domain is EAGVTQSPTHLIKTRGQQATLRCSPISGHTSVYWYQQALGLGLQFLLWYDEGEERNRGNFPPRFSGRQFPNYSSELNVNALELEDSALYLCASSHRQSSYNEQFFGPGTRLTVL.

The chain is built from TRBV14 and TRBJ2-3; no firm D call. CDR1 and CDR2 (germline): SGHDN, FVKESK. The CDR3 runs to 12 residues. Trimming shortened V by 0 bases and J by 6 bases, and 4 bases separated the two germline ends. The CDR3 nucleotides are TGTGCCAGCAGCCAAGATTTTGATACGCAGTATTTT. Translated: CASSQDFDTQYF.

In DNA form, the CDR3 reads TGTGCCAGCAGCGATTGGGCCTCACCCCTCCACTTT. Translating it yields CASSDWASPLHF. The chain recombines TRBV9 with TRBJ1-6, with D hard to call. This CDR3 is 12 amino acids long. The germline gives CDR1 SGDLS, CDR2 YYNGEE. V was cut by 3 bases and J by 10 bases, with 8 bases left in between.

J is TRBJ1-5 and V is TRBV21-1; TRBD1, the D gene given by the table, was not confirmed from the DNA. TRBV21-1 is deemed a pseudogene. CDR3 length: 15 amino acids. CDR3 nucleotides: TGTGCCAGCAGCAACCGGACACCTAGCAATCAGCCCCAGCATTTT. Translated: CASSNRTPSNQPQHF.